Shown below are 27 T cell receptor beta chains from a single sample sequenced in a study of blood T cells in healthy people across ages. The second PCR ran 7 to 11 cycles with a sample-barcoded 5' primer and J-beta primers. Using its own MiXCR run on the 5' RACE reads, TCRdb lists one record per CDR3 protein. This table has about 780,000 distinct CDR3 sequences, roughly 25% appearing once. A further study also used this sample, focusing on T cells of mothers and their children.

Material for sequencing was blood. These receptors were obtained from a boy aged 5 to 17 in good health.

The CDR3 DNA is TGCAGTGCTAGTCTCGGCGGGGGGGTAGGAGAGACCCAGTACTTC. Translating gives CSASLGGGVGETQYF. The chain recombines TRBV20-1 with TRBJ2-5, with 9 nucleotides matching TRBD2. V trimming: 3 bases; J trimming: 4 bases; junction bases outside the gene matches: 9. The CDR3 extends over 15 amino acids. The germline V gene has CDR1 DFQATT and CDR2 SNEGSKA (reference sequence).

This clonotype has a handful of counts. The chain joins TRBV6-5 to TRBJ1-1; D perhaps matches TRBD1 (6 bases). Trimming stripped 10 bases from V and 11 bases from J, with 14 bases between. In germline, CDR1 is MNHEY, CDR2 SVGAGI. The CDR3 contains 10 residues. CDR3 bases: TGTGCCACATCAGGGGCAGGGGCTTTCTTT. Its translation is CATSGAGAFF.

This clonotype has only a few counts. The V gene is TRBV5-6, the J gene TRBJ2-5; 7 positions agree with TRBD1. The DNA end is more similar to TRBJ2-7, so the J call may be wrong. In germline, CDR1 is SGHDT, CDR2 YYEEEE. This CDR3 region has 16 residues. The CDR3 sequence: CASSVFRDRHHYEQYF. CDR3 in DNA: TGTGCCAGCAGCGTGTTCCGGGACAGACACCACTACGAGCAGTACTTC.

V usage is TRBV6-6 and J usage is TRBJ1-6; tentatively, D is TRBD1 (5 bases). The V gene's germline CDR1 is MNHNY and CDR2 SVGAGI (reference sequence). CDR3 size: 14 residues. V lost 4 bases and J lost 7, with 11 bases in between. The CDR3 region has the DNA TGTGCCAGCAGTTCGGGACGGCAGAATTCACCCCTCCACTTT. This encodes CASSSGRQNSPLHF.

This clonotype has only a few counts. The chain joins TRBV6-1 to TRBJ2-1; no reliable D call. In germline, CDR1 is MNHNS, CDR2 SASEGT. The V end lost 7 bases, the J end lost 1 base, and 11 bases lay between the germline ends. CDR3 length: 14 residues. For the CDR3, the DNA is TGTGCCAGCACTCACCCGGGTTCCTACAATGAGCAGTTCTTC. Translated: CASTHPGSYNEQFF.

This chain uses TRBV10-3 with TRBJ2-5; 9 bases line up with TRBD1. Germline trimming cut 1 base from V and 2 bases from J; bases unmatched to any gene: 5. The CDR3 covers 16 residues. From germline, CDR1 is ENHRY and CDR2 SYGVKD. CDR3 region: CAISEFGTGQQETQYF. The CDR3 DNA reads as TGTGCCATCAGTGAGTTTGGGACAGGGCAACAAGAGACCCAGTACTTC.

The chain couples TRBV10-3 to TRBJ2-2, with a tentative D call TRBD1 (6 bases). The germline V gene encodes CDR1 ENHRY and CDR2 SYGVKD. This CDR3 is built from 15 residues. V was cut by 6 bases and J by 5 bases, with 16 bases left in between. CDR3 sequence reads: CAISQGKTFTGELFF. The CDR3 nucleotides read TGTGCCATCAGCCAGGGGAAAACTTTTACCGGGGAGCTGTTTTTT.

V and J are TRBV29-1 and TRBJ2-5; TRBD1 agrees at 8 bases. CDR1 is SQVTM, CDR2 ANQGSEA, per germline. The CDR3 consists of 13 residues. The trim removed 7 bases at V and 4 bases at J, leaving 8 bases unmatched. CDR3 coding DNA: TGCAGCGCACGGGGACAGGTGGTAGAGACCCAGTACTTC. This translates into CSARGQVVETQYF.

J is TRBJ2-5 and V is TRBV5-1; TRBD1 is a possible D gene (6 bases). The J call may not be correct, given that the DNA end is closer to TRBJ2-7. The length of the CDR3 is 14 residues. The germline CDR1 and CDR2 sequences are SGHRS and YFSETQ. CDR3 in amino acids: CASSPGQRSYEQYF. DNA of the CDR3: TGCGCCAGCAGCCCCGGACAGAGATCCTACGAGCAGTACTTC.

This rearrangement joins TRBV6-1 to TRBJ1-5; 7 nucleotides match TRBD1. The length of the CDR3 is 16 residues. CDR1 is MNHNS and CDR2 is SASEGT in the germline V gene. The V gene end was trimmed by 5 bases and the J gene end by 7 bases; junction bases not matched to a gene: 14. The CDR3 DNA sequence: TGTGCCAGCAGTCAAAACAGGGGTAGCGGGGGGCAGCCCCAGCATTTT. Amino acids: CASSQNRGSGGQPQHF.

This clonotype was seen ten or more times. The chain is built from TRBV25-1 and TRBJ1-4; D is possibly TRBD1 (6 bases). Germline CDR1 is MGHDK and CDR2 is SYGVNS. This CDR3 has 14 amino acids. Trimming cost V 6 bases and J 7 bases, with 15 bases left between them. CDR3 in amino acids: CASRDDRGGEKLFF. The DNA of the CDR3 is TGTGCCAGCAGGGACGACCGAGGGGGTGAAAAACTGTTTTTT. Looking up the rest from reference TRBV25-1 and TRBJ1-4 gives the full variable domain: EADIYQTPRYLVIGTGKKITLECSQTMGHDKMYWYQQDPGMELHLIHYSYGVNSTEKGDLSSESTVSRIRTEHFPLTLESARPSHTSQYLCASRDDRGGEKLFFGSGTQLSVL.

The sample holds a few counts of this clonotype. This rearrangement joins TRBV30 to TRBJ1-6; D perhaps matches TRBD1 (6 bases). V dropped 5 bases and J dropped 6 bases, with 14 bases sitting between them. Per germline, CDR1 GTSNPN and CDR2 SVGIG (reference sequence). The CDR3 is 14 amino acids. CDR3 DNA: TGTGCCTGGGGGGGCGTAAGCCTTAATTCACCCCTCCACTTT. Its translation: CAWGGVSLNSPLHF. Complete variable domain (other parts from reference TRBV30 and TRBJ1-6): SQTIHQWPATLVQPVGSPLSLECTVEGTSNPNLYWYRQAAGRGLQLLFYSVGIGQISSEVPQNLSASRPQDRQFILSSKKLLLSDSGFYLCAWGGVSLNSPLHFGNGTRLTVT.

This clonotype turned up a few times. The rearrangement joins TRBV20-1 to TRBJ1-1, with a possible D match to TRBD1 (6 bases). V gave up 5 bases and J gave up 1 base, with 17 bases separating them. This CDR3 is built from 15 residues. CDR1 is DFQATT and CDR2 is SNEGSKA in the germline V gene (reference sequence). CDR3 sequence (DNA): TGCAGTGCTGACACAGGGTTTCAACCGAACACTGAAGCTTTCTTT. Its translation: CSADTGFQPNTEAFF.

The chain employs TRBV6-5 and TRBJ2-1; D call uncertain. Trimming pared 6 bases from V and 3 bases from J, leaving 15 bases between. The germline CDR1 and CDR2 sequences are MNHEY and SVGAGI. The CDR3 runs to 15 residues. The CDR3 spells CASSPGVLNYNEQFF. CDR3 DNA sequence: TGTGCCAGCAGCCCTGGGGTACTCAACTACAATGAGCAGTTCTTC.

The CDR3 loop is CASSIRGGGFNEQFF. DNA of the CDR3: TGTGCCAGCAGTATAAGAGGGGGGGGATTCAATGAGCAGTTCTTC. The chain joins TRBV7-3 to TRBJ2-5; D perhaps matches TRBD2 (7 bases). The J call is uncertain, as TRBJ2-1 better fits the DNA end. Germline V gene sequence: CDR1 SGHTA, CDR2 FQGTGA. The CDR3 has 15 amino acids.

The chain couples TRBV5-5 to TRBJ1-5, with TRBD1 matching 7 bases. Germline V gene data show CDR1 as SGHKS and CDR2 as YYEKEE (reference sequence). The CDR3 extends over 15 amino acids. V shed 0 bases, J shed 2 bases, and the junction held 2 bases outside the gene matches. The CDR3 DNA follows: TGTGCCAGCAGCTTGGTGACAGGGCGCAATCAGCCCCAGCATTTT. Its protein is CASSLVTGRNQPQHF.

This chain joins TRBV10-1 and TRBJ2-5, with D unresolved. The better agreement between TRBJ2-7 and the DNA end casts doubt on the J call. The germline CDR1 and CDR2 sequences are WNHNN and SYGVQD (reference sequence). This CDR3 comprises 14 residues. The CDR3 here is CASSEGRSSLEQYF. Here the CDR3 DNA reads TGCGCCAGCAGTGAGGGCAGATCCTCCCTCGAGCAGTACTTC.

The CDR3 region is CASRPRVGIGNSPLHF. The DNA for the CDR3 is TGTGCCAGCAGGCCCCGAGTGGGGATAGGAAATTCACCCCTCCACTTT. The chain links TRBV25-1 to TRBJ1-6; D is undetermined. Germline V gene sequence: CDR1 MGHDK, CDR2 SYGVNS. There are 16 residues in the CDR3. With 6 bases removed from V and 7 bases from J, the gap between germline ends came to 19 bases.

V and J are TRBV6-1 and TRBJ2-1; a possible D gene is TRBD1 (5 bases). The CDR3 is made up of 15 amino acids. CDR1 and CDR2 from the germline V gene are MNHNS and SASEGT. V shed 3 bases and J shed 3 bases, with 12 bases lying between them. The CDR3 bases are TGTGCCAGCAGTGATAGACAGATAATCTACAATGAGCAGTTCTTC. This encodes CASSDRQIIYNEQFF.

This clonotype was seen only a few times. J is TRBJ2-7 and V is TRBV4-2, with D perhaps being TRBD1 or TRBD2 (5 bases each). Trimming left V 4 bases short and J 4 bases short, with 14 bases between. In germline, CDR1 is LGHNA, CDR2 YNFKEQ. The CDR3 has 14 amino acids. CDR3 loop: CASSPATGLYEQYF. Written as DNA, the CDR3 is TGTGCCAGCAGCCCAGCCACGGGGCTATACGAGCAGTACTTC.

This clonotype was observed a handful of times. The CDR3 region is CSVVGTGDHYGYTF. Written as DNA, the CDR3 is TGCAGCGTTGTCGGGACAGGGGACCACTATGGCTACACCTTC. The chain links TRBV29-1 to TRBJ1-2; 10 bases line up with TRBD1. This CDR3 contains 14 residues. J lost 3 bases, V lost 4 bases, and 5 bases had no gene match. The germline gives CDR1 SQVTM, CDR2 ANQGSEA.

The V and J genes are TRBV29-1 and TRBJ1-3; D gene ambiguous. This CDR3 has 14 amino acids. V was cut by 1 base and J by 0 bases, with 7 bases left in between. Per germline, CDR1 SQVTM and CDR2 ANQGSEA. As DNA, the CDR3 is TGCAGCGTTGAAGGCCGCCTCTCTGGAAACACCATATATTTT. This gives the protein CSVEGRLSGNTIYF.

CDR3 region: CASSFYGTGELFF. The CDR3 nucleotides read TGCGCCAGCAGCTTCTACGGGACCGGGGAGCTGTTTTTT. The chain couples TRBV5-1 to TRBJ2-2; D is undetermined. V lost 2 bases, J lost 5 bases, and 7 bases lay in between. The CDR3 extends over 13 amino acids. Germline-derived CDR1 and CDR2 are SGHRS and YFSETQ.

This clonotype has just a few counts. The chain couples TRBV2 to TRBJ1-6; tentatively, D is TRBD1 (6 bases). The CDR3 is 15 residues long. Germline values: CDR1 SNHLY, CDR2 FYNNEI. V lost 8 bases and J lost 3, with 14 bases in between. The CDR3 region has the DNA TGTGCCAGCGACCGGGGGCCAGGCTATAATTCACCCCTCCACTTT. Residues: CASDRGPGYNSPLHF. Combining the CDR3 with reference TRBV2 and TRBJ1-6 gives the whole variable domain EPEVTQTPSHQVTQMGQEVILRCVPISNHLYFYWYRQILGQKVEFLVSFYNNEISEKSEIFDDQFSVERPDGSNFTLKIRSTKLEDSAMYFCASDRGPGYNSPLHFGNGTRLTVT.

A note on this clonotype: Here the CDR3 omits its conserved ending phenylalanine or tryptophan, so a read error is the likely source. This rearrangement joins TRBV12-3 or TRBV12-4 to TRBJ2-5, with a possible D match to TRBD2 (6 bases). V was cut by 5 bases and J by 1 base, with 8 bases left in between. This CDR3 spans 13 amino acids. The CDR3 is CASSLTSQETQYL. Written as DNA, the CDR3 is TGTGCCAGCAGTCTGACTAGCCAAGAGACCCAGTACCTC.

V and J are TRBV6-2 or TRBV6-3 and TRBJ2-5; the D is unclear. The CDR3 is 11 amino acids. The V and J ends lost 6 bases and 5 bases respectively, with 7 bases between them. From germline, CDR1 is MNHEY and CDR2 SVGEGT. CDR3 in DNA: TGTGCCAGCAGCTACACGGAGACCCAGTACTTC. Its protein product is CASSYTETQYF.

The CDR3: CASSSDRRDREKTQYF. CDR3 DNA sequence: TGCGCCAGCAGCTCTGACCGCCGGGACAGGGAAAAGACCCAGTACTTC. This rearrangement joins TRBV5-1 to TRBJ2-5; TRBD1 matches 9 bases. From germline, CDR1 is SGHRS and CDR2 YFSETQ. This CDR3 is built from 16 residues. V trimming: 3 bases; J trimming: 6 bases; junction bases outside the gene matches: 12.